This T cell receptor (beta chain) was retrieved from a study of response to subunit inactivated influenza vaccine (dated by TCRdb to the late 2010s). Turning to the overall study: To follow how T cells responded to a trivalent subunit inactivated influenza vaccine, the researchers relied on deep quantitative profiling of the T cell receptor repertoire.

On the study overall, not on this receptor specifically: The authors proposed that each seasonal influenza vaccination may bring in only a limited number of new T cells.

Concerning this clonotype: There is no known antigen for this receptor. Nothing much larger sits one base from this clone, and base qualities are not available.

The protocol used for the library was RT-PCR. The data were produced on an Illumina HiSeq 2500. TCRdb reprocessing: public reads trimmed at Q25 with fastp, clones called with MiXCR, in-frame beta chains kept. Rows matching on CDR3 protein sequence are summarized as one entry with the most common DNA and genes. A total of 530,000 or so distinct CDR3 sequences appear in this sample, around 15% of them only once. Over 8.5% of the sample is held by the ten biggest clonotypes. CDR1 and CDR2, per the germline V gene, are KGHSH and LQKENI. V is clipped by 0 bases and J by 5 bases, and the sequence between their germline boundaries is 14 bases long. The CDR3 goes from the cysteine to the phenylalanine over 15 residues. The retained sequence is limited to the CDR3, 45 bases, with the frame set at the first base.

The source was PBMCs from blood, collected approximately 13 days after vaccination. The receptor comes from a middle-aged man who received an inactivated influenza vaccine. Donor details come from another sample of the same person, matched by shared clones. The chain is made from TRBV18 and TRBJ2-7; TRBD1 is a possible D gene, resting on 7 matching bases. DNA sequence: TGTGCCAGCTCACCACCGAACAGGGGAGGTGACGAGCAGTACTTC. Its amino acids are CASSPPNRGGDEQYF.